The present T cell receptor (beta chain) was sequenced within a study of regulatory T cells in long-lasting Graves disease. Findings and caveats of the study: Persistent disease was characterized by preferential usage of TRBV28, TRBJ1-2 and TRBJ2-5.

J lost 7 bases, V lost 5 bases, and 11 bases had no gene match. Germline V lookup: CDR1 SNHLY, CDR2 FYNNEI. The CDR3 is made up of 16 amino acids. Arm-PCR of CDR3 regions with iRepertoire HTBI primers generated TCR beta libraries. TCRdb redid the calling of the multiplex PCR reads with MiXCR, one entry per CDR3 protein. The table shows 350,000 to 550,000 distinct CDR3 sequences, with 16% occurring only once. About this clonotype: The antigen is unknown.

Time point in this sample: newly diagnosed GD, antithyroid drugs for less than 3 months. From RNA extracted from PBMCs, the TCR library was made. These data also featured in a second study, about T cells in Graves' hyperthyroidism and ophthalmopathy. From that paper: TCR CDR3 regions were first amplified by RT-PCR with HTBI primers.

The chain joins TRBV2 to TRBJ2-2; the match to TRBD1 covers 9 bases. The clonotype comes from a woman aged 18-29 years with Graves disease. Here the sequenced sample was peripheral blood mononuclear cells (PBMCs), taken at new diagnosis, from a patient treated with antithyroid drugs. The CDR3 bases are TGTGCCAGCAGTCTTGGGACAGGGAGCGTCGGCGGGGAGCTGTTTTTT. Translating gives CASSLGTGSVGGELFF.